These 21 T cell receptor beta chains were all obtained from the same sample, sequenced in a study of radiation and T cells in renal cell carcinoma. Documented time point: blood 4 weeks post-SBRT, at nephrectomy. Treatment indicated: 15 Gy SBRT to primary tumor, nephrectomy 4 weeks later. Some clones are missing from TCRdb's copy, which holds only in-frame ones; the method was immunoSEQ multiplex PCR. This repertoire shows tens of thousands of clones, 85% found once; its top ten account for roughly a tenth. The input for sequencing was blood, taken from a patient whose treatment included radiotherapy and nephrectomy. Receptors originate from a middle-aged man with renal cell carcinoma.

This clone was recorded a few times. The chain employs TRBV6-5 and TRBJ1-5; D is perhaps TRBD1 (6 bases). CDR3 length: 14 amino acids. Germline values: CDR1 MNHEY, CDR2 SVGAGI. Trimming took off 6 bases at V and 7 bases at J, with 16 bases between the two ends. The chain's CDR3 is CASSRGGGKQPQHF. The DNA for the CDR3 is TGTGCCAGCAGCAGAGGGGGAGGGAAGCAGCCCCAGCATTTT.

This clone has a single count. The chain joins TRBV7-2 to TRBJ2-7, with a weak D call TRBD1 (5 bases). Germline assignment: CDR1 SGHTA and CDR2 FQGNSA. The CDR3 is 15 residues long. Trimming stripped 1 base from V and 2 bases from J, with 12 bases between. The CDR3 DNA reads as TGTGCCAGCAGCTTAGTGGCCCAGGGTACCTACGAGCAGTACTTC. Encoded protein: CASSLVAQGTYEQYF. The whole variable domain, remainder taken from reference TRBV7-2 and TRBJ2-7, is GAGVSQSPSNKVTEKGKDVELRCDPISGHTALYWYRQSLGQGLEFLIYFQGNSAPDKSGLPSDRFSAERTGGSVSTLTIQRTQQEDSAVYLCASSLVAQGTYEQYFGPGTRLTVT.

The CDR3: CASSQDRTGLSNTGELFF. DNA of the CDR3: TGTGCCAGCAGCCAAGATAGGACAGGGTTATCGAACACCGGGGAGCTGTTTTTT. The rearrangement links TRBV14 to TRBJ2-2, with TRBD1 matching 8 bases. The trim removed 0 bases at V and 0 bases at J, leaving 6 bases unmatched. The CDR3 loop spans 18 amino acids. CDR1 SGHDN and CDR2 FVKESK come from the germline V gene.

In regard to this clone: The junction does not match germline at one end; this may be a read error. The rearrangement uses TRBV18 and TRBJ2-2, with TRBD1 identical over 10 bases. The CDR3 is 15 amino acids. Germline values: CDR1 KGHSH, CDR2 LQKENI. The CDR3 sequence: CASSQGTGATGELFF. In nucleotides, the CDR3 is TGTGCCAGCTCTCAGGGGACAGGGGCCACCGGAGAGCTGTTTTTT.

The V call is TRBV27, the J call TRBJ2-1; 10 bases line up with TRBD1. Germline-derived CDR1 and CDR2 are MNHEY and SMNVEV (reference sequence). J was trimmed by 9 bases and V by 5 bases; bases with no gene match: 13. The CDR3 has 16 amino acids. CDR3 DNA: TGTGCCAGCAGTATCCGGGACAGGGGAGCAGGGGGTGAGCAGTTCTTC. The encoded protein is CASSIRDRGAGGEQFF.

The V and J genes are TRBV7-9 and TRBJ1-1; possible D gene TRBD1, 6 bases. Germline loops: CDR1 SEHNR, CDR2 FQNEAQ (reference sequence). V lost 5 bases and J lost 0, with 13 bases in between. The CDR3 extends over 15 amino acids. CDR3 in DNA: TGTGCCAGCAGCGATCAGGGGCGCATGAACACTGAAGCTTTCTTT. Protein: CASSDQGRMNTEAFF.

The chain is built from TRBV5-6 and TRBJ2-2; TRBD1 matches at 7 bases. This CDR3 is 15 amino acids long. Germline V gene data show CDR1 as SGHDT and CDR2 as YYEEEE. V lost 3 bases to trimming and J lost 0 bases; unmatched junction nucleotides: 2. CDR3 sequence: CASSWGQPNTGELFF. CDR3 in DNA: TGTGCCAGCAGCTGGGGACAGCCGAACACCGGGGAGCTGTTTTTT.

CDR3 in amino acids: CASSQYSGELFF. In nucleotides, the CDR3 is TGTGCCAGCAGCCAATATTCCGGGGAGCTGTTTTTT. This chain connects TRBV14 to TRBJ2-2, with no clear D. The V end lost 2 bases, the J end lost 6 bases, and 4 bases lay between the germline ends. Germline V CDR1 and CDR2: SGHDN, FVKESK. This CDR3 contains 12 residues.

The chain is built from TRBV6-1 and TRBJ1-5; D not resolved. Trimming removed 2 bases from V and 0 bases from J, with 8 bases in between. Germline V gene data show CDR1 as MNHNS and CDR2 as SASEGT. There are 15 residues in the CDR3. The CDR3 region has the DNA TGTGCCAGCAGTGAACACATCCATAGCAATCAGCCCCAGCATTTT. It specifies CASSEHIHSNQPQHF.

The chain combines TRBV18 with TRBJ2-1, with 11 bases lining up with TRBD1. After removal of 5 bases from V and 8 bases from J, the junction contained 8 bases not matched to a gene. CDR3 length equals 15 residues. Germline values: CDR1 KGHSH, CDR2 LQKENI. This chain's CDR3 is CASSTTRDRGDEQFF. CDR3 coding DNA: TGTGCCAGCTCAACCACCCGGGACAGGGGGGATGAGCAGTTCTTC.

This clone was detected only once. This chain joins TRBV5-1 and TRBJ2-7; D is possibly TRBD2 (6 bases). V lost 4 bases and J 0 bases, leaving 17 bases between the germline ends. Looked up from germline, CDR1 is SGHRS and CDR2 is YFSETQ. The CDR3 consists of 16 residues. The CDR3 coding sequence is TGCGCCAGCAGCACCGGGACGGGAGCCCTCTCCTACGAGCAGTACTTC. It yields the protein CASSTGTGALSYEQYF. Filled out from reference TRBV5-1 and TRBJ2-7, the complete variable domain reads KAGVTQTPRYLIKTRGQQVTLSCSPISGHRSVSWYQQTPGQGLQFLFEYFSETQRNKGNFPGRFSGRQFSNSRSEMNVSTLELGDSALYLCASSTGTGALSYEQYFGPGTRLTVT.

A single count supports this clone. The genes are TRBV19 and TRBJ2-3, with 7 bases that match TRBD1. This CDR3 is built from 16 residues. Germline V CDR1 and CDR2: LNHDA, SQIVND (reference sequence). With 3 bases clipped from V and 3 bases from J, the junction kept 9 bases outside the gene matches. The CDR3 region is CASSMSPGGVTDTQYF. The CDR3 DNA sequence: TGTGCCAGTAGTATGAGTCCAGGGGGAGTTACAGATACGCAGTATTTT.

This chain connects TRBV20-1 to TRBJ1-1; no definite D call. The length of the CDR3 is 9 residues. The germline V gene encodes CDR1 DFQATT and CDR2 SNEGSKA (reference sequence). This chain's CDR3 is CIPGREAFF. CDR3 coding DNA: TGCATCCCTGGTCGTGAAGCTTTCTTT.

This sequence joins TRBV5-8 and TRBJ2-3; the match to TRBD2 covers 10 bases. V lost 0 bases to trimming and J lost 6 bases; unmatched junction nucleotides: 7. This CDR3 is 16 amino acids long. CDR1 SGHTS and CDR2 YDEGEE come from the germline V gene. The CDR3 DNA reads TGTGCCAGCAGCTTGGGGCTAGCGGGAGTAAGGGATACGCAGTATTTT. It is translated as CASSLGLAGVRDTQYF.

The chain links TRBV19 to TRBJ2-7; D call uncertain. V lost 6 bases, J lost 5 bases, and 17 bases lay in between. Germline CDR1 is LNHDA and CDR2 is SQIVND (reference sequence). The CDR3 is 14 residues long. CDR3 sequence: CASSFKGGWDEQYF. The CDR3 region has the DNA TGTGCCAGTAGCTTTAAAGGTGGTTGGGACGAGCAGTACTTC.

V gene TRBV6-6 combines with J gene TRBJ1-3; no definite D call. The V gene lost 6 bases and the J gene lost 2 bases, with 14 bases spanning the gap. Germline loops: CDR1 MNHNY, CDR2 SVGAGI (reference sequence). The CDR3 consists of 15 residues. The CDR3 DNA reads TGTGCCAGCAGCCCCAGGAAGGAGGCTGGAAACACCATATATTTT. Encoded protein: CASSPRKEAGNTIYF.

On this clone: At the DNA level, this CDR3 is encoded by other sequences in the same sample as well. The DNA for the CDR3 is TGTGCCAGCAGCGACCCGACTAGCGGGCTCAGCACAGATACGCAGTATTTT. It encodes CASSDPTSGLSTDTQYF. The genes are TRBV2 and TRBJ2-3; 10 nucleotides agree with TRBD2. V was clipped by 6 bases and J by 0 bases; unmatched bases: 9. The CDR3 is 17 residues long. Germline assignment: CDR1 SNHLY and CDR2 FYNNEI.

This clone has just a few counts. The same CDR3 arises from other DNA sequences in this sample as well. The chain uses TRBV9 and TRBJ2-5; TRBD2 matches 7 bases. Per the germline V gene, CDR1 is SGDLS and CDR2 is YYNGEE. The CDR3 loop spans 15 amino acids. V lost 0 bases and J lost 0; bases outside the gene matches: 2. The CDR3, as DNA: TGTGCCAGCAGCGTAGGCCTAGCGGACCAAGAGACCCAGTACTTC. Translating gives CASSVGLADQETQYF.

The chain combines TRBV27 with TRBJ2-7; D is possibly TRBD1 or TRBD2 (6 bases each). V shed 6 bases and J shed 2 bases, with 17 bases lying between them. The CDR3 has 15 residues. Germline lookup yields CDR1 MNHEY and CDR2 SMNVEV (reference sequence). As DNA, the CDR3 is TGTGCCAGCAGATGGGGGGCTACCAACACCTACGAGCAGTACTTC. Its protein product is CASRWGATNTYEQYF.

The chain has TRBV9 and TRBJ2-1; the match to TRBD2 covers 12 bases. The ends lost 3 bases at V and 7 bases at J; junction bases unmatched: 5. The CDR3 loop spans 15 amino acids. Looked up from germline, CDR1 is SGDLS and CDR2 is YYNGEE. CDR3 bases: TGTGCCAGCAGCGCAGGGACTAGCGGGCTGAATGAGCAGTTCTTC. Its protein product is CASSAGTSGLNEQFF.

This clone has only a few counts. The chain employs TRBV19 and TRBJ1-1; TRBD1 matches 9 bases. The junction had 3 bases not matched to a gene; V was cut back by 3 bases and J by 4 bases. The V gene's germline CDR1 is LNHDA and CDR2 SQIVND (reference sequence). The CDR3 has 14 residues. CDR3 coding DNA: TGTGCCAGTAGTATGGGACAGGGAGGCACTGAAGCTTTCTTT. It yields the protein CASSMGQGGTEAFF.